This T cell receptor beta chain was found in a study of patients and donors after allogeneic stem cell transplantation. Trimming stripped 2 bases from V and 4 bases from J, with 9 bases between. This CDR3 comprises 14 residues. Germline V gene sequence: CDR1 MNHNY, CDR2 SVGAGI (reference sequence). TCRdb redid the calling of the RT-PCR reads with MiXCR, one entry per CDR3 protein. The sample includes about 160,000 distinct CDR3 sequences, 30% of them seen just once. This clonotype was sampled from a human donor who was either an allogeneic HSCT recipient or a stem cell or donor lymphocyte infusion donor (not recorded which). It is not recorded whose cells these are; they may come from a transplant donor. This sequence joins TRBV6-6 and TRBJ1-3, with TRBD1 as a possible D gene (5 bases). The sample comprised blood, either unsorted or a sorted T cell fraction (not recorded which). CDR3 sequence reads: CASSYRDPGNTIYF. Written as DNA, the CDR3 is TGTGCCAGCAGTTACCGGGACCCGGGAAACACCATATATTTT.